This T cell receptor beta chain was identified during a study of control samples from healthy donors and cancer patients. This CDR3 has 11 amino acids. Germline-derived CDR1 and CDR2 are MDHEN and SYDVKM. V lost 2 bases and J 7 bases, leaving 5 bases between the germline ends. Libraries were prepared by immunoSEQ multiplex PCR; TCRdb keeps only in-frame clonotypes and omits some of them. The table includes about 92,000 clones, roughly 86% detected once. This chain links TRBV28 with TRBJ1-1; D unclear. The specimen was blood. The TCR originated in a woman aged 55 to 70 in good health. CDR3 amino acids: CASSLRLEAFF. CDR3 bases: TGTGCCAGCAGTTTACGACTTGAAGCTTTCTTT.